This TCR beta chain was recorded in a study of T-cell reconstitution after alpha-beta-depleted transplantation in children (dated by TCRdb to 2015 to 2016). The study in broad terms: T-cell immune reconstitution after TCRalphabeta/CD19-depleted allogeneic hematopoietic cell transplantation in children was quantitatively tracked in the study by means of TCR repertoire profiling.

Library preparation was by PCR. TCRdb names Illumina HiSeq 2500 as the instrument used. TCR library preparation used molecular barcoding, with unique molecular identifiers applied to normalize quantification of the TCRbeta repertoire. Using fastp at Q25 and MiXCR, TCRdb reprocessed the public reads and kept productive beta chains. Identical CDR3 proteins give one entry, which carries the most common genes and DNA. In this sample the table shows 700,000 to 850,000 distinct CDR3 sequences, roughly 15% of which occur a single time. The ten largest clones capture roughly 4.8% of the sample. Details on this clonotype: Its specific antigen is unknown. Within one base of it there is no much larger clone, and no base qualities were kept.

Explained via the paper, the treatment or condition label denotes: allogeneic hematopoietic cell transplantation with graft depleted of TCRalphabeta T cells and CD19 B cells. TCRalphabeta/CD19-depleted allogeneic hematopoietic cell grafts were given to the transplant recipients, all of whom were children. From the cysteine up to the phenylalanine, the CDR3 has a length of 16 residues. Only the CDR3 DNA stays, 48 bases, in frame from base 1. V is trimmed back by 2 bases and J by 6 bases, and the junction contains 9 bases that no gene match accounts for. Per the germline V gene, ENHRY is the CDR1 and SYGVKD is the CDR2. General findings and caveats noted by the study authors: In some patients, the high TCRbeta diversity seen at day 60 was put down to recipient T cells and intrathymic progenitors that had survived conditioning. The frequencies of hyperexpanded clones fell over the following months, and after one year, T-cell counts and TCRbeta diversity were mostly attributed to newly produced T cells. About two months after transplant, the apparently early recovery of alphabetaT-cell counts reportedly depended on just several hundred clones that had expanded rapidly and came from non-depleted graft cells.

Material: PBMCs, mostly from graft donor cells, obtained 360 days after TCRalphabeta/CD19-depleted stem cell transplant. The chain was built from TRBV10-3 and TRBJ2-7; 11 middle bases align to TRBD2. The sequence derives from a male patient between 5 and 17 years old who had a stem cell transplant for acute lymphoblastic leukemia, so the T cells may come from the graft donor. The CDR3: CAISEPRLAGQSEQYF. The nucleotide sequence reads as follows: TGTGCCATCAGTGAGCCAAGACTAGCGGGACAATCCGAGCAGTACTTC.